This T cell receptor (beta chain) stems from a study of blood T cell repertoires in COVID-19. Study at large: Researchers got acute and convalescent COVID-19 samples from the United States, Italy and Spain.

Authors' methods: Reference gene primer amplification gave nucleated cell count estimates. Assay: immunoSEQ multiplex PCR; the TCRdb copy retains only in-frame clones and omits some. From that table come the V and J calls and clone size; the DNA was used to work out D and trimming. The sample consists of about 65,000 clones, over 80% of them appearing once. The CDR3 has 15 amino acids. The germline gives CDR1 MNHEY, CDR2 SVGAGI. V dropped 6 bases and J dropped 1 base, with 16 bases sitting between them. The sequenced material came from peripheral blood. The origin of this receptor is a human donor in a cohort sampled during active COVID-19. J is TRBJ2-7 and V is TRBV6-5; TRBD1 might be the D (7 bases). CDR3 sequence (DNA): TGTGCCAGCAGGCACCCGCCAGGGGGGTCCTACGAGCAGTACTTC. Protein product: CASRHPPGGSYEQYF.